These T cell receptor beta chains were read from a single sample in a study of glioma-infiltrating T cells. TCRdb processed the multiplex PCR reads anew with MiXCR; each CDR3 protein has one entry. The sample shows 90,000 or so distinct CDR3 sequences, 40% of them seen only once. Specimen: glioma tissue, nonneoplastic brain tissue, or PBMCs (not recorded which). The receptors shown here come from a human donor with low-grade glioma or glioblastoma, undergoing nonglioma brain surgery, or in good health (not recorded which). The CDR3 runs from the conserved cysteine through the conserved F or W. A D gene is named only where the DNA matches it firmly. Some rows have no size entry. The others give once, few or many, or a class for an expanded clone.

j_call,cdr3_length,d_call,v_call,clone_size,cdr3_nt,cdr3_aa
TRBJ2-7,13,NA,TRBV15,many,TGTGCCACCAGCAGCGACAGTAGCTACGAGCAGTACTTC,CATSSDSSYEQYF
TRBJ2-2,15,NA,TRBV6-1,many,TGTGCCAGCAGTGAAACGGGGCGAGGAACCGGGGAGCTGTTTTTT,CASSETGRGTGELFF
TRBJ2-5,14,NA,TRBV20-1,NA,TGCAGTGCCAAGGATAGACAGGTCCAAGAGACCCAGTACTTC,CSAKDRQVQETQYF
TRBJ1-3,15,NA,TRBV19,NA,TGTGCCAGTAGTATCGGGAGCGCCTCTGGAAGCACCATATATTTT,CASSIGSASGSTIYF
TRBJ1-2,11,NA,TRBV11-3,many,TGTGCCAGTTCGGGGGTGGGCGGCTACACCTTC,CASSGVGGYTF
TRBJ1-2,15,TRBD1,TRBV7-2,many,TGTGCCAGCAGCCCGGGACAGGCCTCTAACTATGGCTACACCTTC,CASSPGQASNYGYTF
TRBJ2-6,15,NA,TRBV19,many,TGTGCCAGTAGTACCCGGAGCTCTGGGGCCAACGTCCTGACTTTC,CASSTRSSGANVLTF
TRBJ2-2,19,NA,TRBV30,once,TGTGCCTGGAGCATCGGAAGGGGATCGCGTCGACCGAACACCGGGGAGCTGTTTTTT,CAWSIGRGSRRPNTGELFF
TRBJ1-3,12,TRBD1,TRBV29-1,NA,TGCAGCGCACTACAGGGGGCTAACACCATATATTTT,CSALQGANTIYF
TRBJ2-3,16,TRBD2,TRBV20-1,many,TGCAGTGCTGACCCGGGACTAACGACTAGCACAGATACGCAGTATTTT,CSADPGLTTSTDTQYF
TRBJ2-7,14,NA,TRBV7-2,many,TGTGCCAGCAGTCATCTGGGGGCCATTTACGAGCAGTACTTC,CASSHLGAIYEQYF
TRBJ2-3,16,TRBD1,TRBV4-1,many,TGCGCCAGCAGCCAAAGCCAGGGGGCACACACAGATACGCAGTATTTT,CASSQSQGAHTDTQYF
TRBJ2-1,14,NA,TRBV20-1,NA,TGCAGTGCGCTGGAGGGCCTGAGCGAGCATGAGCAGTTCTTC,CSALEGLSEHEQFF
TRBJ2-2,15,NA,TRBV11-2,NA,TGTGCCAGCAGCTTAGGGGCAGCGAACACCGGGGAGCTGTTTTTT,CASSLGAANTGELFF
TRBJ2-3,13,NA,TRBV19,many,TGTGCCAGTACCACCGGAGGACCAGATACGCAGTATTTT,CASTTGGPDTQYF
TRBJ2-7,15,TRBD1,TRBV6-5,NA,TGTGCCAGCAGTGAAACGGGACAGGGCTCCTACGAGCAGTACTTC,CASSETGQGSYEQYF
TRBJ2-7,15,NA,TRBV29-1,NA,TGCAGCGTTGAAGAAAGCGGCAGGAACACCTACGAGCAGTACTTC,CSVEESGRNTYEQYF
TRBJ1-5,14,TRBD1,TRBV29-1,NA,TGCAGCGTTGGACAGGGTCGCGGCAATCAGCCCCAGCGTTTT,CSVGQGRGNQPQRF
TRBJ2-3,18,TRBD2,TRBV6-2/TRBV6-3,many,TGTGCCAGCAGTGGTTCGTCTAGCGGGAGTCGGGGCACGGATACGCAGTATTTT,CASSGSSSGSRGTDTQYF
TRBJ2-7,14,NA,TRBV6-1,many,TGTGCCAGCAGCTTATCCGGACTATACTACGAGCAGTACTTC,CASSLSGLYYEQYF
TRBJ1-2,14,TRBD1,TRBV14,many,TGTGCCAGCAGCCAGGGGACAGGGGGATATGGCTACACCTTC,CASSQGTGGYGYTF
TRBJ1-1,12,NA,TRBV25-1,NA,TGTGCCAGCGGGTCGACAGGAGCTGAAGCTTTCTTT,CASGSTGAEAFF
TRBJ2-7,15,TRBD1,TRBV6-5,NA,TGTGCCAGCAGTTACTCGACGAGACAGGGCCACGAGCAGTACTTC,CASSYSTRQGHEQYF
TRBJ2-7,16,NA,TRBV14,many,TGTGCCAGCAGCCCGGACCCACGCCCCCTTAAAGGCGAGCAGTACTTC,CASSPDPRPLKGEQYF
TRBJ2-3,15,TRBD2,TRBV11-3,many,TGTGCCAGCAGCGTACTAGCGGGAGGCGGAGATACGCAGTATTTT,CASSVLAGGGDTQYF
TRBJ2-3,12,NA,TRBV29-1,many,TGCAGCTCCCCCATGGGGACGGACACGCAGTATTTT,CSSPMGTDTQYF
TRBJ2-3,13,NA,TRBV6-1,NA,TGTGCCAGCAGTGAACAGCCGTTCGATAAACAGTATTTT,CASSEQPFDKQYF
TRBJ2-5,13,NA,TRBV6-5,NA,TGTGCCAGCAGCGTTGTCCGAACGGAGACCCAGTGCTTC,CASSVVRTETQCF
TRBJ2-1,15,NA,TRBV4-1,many,TGCGCCAGCAGCCCCTGGAGCAGCTCCTACAATGAGCAGTTCTTC,CASSPWSSSYNEQFF
TRBJ1-6,18,NA,TRBV14,many,TGTGCCAGCAGCCAAGTCGACAGTCGAAGCTCCTATAATTCACCCCTCCACTTT,CASSQVDSRSSYNSPLHF
TRBJ1-2,17,TRBD1,TRBV3-1,many,TGTGCCAGCAGCCATTTAACCCCGACAGGGGGCGAATACGGCTACACCTTC,CASSHLTPTGGEYGYTF
TRBJ2-5,15,NA,TRBV7-2,NA,TGTGCCAGCAGCTCCCGGGACCCACTCCAAGAGACCCAGTACTTC,CASSSRDPLQETQYF
TRBJ1-5,14,NA,TRBV5-1,many,TGCGCCAGCAGCTTGGGGACAGGCAATCAGCCCCAGCATTTT,CASSLGTGNQPQHF
TRBJ1-1,13,NA,TRBV20-1,NA,TGCAGTGCGGCCCGGGGTCGGAACACTGAAGCTTCCTTT,CSAARGRNTEASF
TRBJ2-5,14,NA,TRBV20-1,many,TGCAGTGCACAAGACCAGGCTAGCCGGGAGACCCAGTACTTC,CSAQDQASRETQYF
TRBJ1-1,14,NA,TRBV12-3/TRBV12-4,many,TGTGCCAGCAGTTCCCACGCTAAGAACACTGAAGCTTTCTTT,CASSSHAKNTEAFF
TRBJ2-3,13,NA,TRBV5-1,many,TGCGCCAGCAGCTTGGCAGGGGAAGATACGCAGTATTTT,CASSLAGEDTQYF
TRBJ2-4,14,TRBD2,TRBV7-8,many,TGTGCCAGCAGCTTAGGGGCGGGAGCCAGCATTCAGTACTTC,CASSLGAGASIQYF
TRBJ1-5,16,NA,TRBV7-2,NA,TGTGCCAGCAGCACACGACAGATGGGGAGCAATAAGCCCCGGCATTTT,CASSTRQMGSNKPRHF
TRBJ2-2,12,NA,TRBV6-2/TRBV6-3,many,TGTGCCAGCAGTTACGGGCCCGGGGAGCTGTTTTTT,CASSYGPGELFF
TRBJ2-2,14,NA,TRBV15,many,TGTGCCACCAGCTCCGGGACTGCGGCCGGGGAGCTGTTTTTT,CATSSGTAAGELFF
TRBJ2-7,14,NA,TRBV4-2,many,TGTGCCAGCAGCCAATTACTGTCGGCCTACGAGCAGTACTTC,CASSQLLSAYEQYF
TRBJ1-6,13,NA,TRBV7-9,many,TGTGCCAGCAGCCTAGAGAATAATTCACCCCTCCACTTT,CASSLENNSPLHF
TRBJ2-2,15,TRBD1,TRBV9,once,TGTGCCAGCGGCCGACGACAGGGGAACACCGGGGAGCTGTTTTTT,CASGRRQGNTGELFF
TRBJ2-5,14,TRBD2,TRBV7-2,NA,TGTGCCAGCAGCCGGAGCGGGAGACAAGAGACCCATTACTTC,CASSRSGRQETHYF
TRBJ1-1,15,NA,TRBV5-1,many,TGCGCCAGCAGCTTGGGACAGCGCATGAACACTGAAGCTTTCTTT,CASSLGQRMNTEAFF
TRBJ2-1,15,TRBD1,TRBV6-2/TRBV6-3,NA,TGTGCCAGCAACCTGGACAGGGGCCTTTACAATGAGCAGTTCTTC,CASNLDRGLYNEQFF
TRBJ2-1,13,NA,TRBV7-6,many,TGTGCCAGCAGCTTAGCTCCGGGCGATGAGCAGTTCTTC,CASSLAPGDEQFF
TRBJ2-7,14,TRBD2,TRBV20-1,many,TGCAGTGCTAGACAGGCGGGAGTATCCTACGAGCAGTACTTC,CSARQAGVSYEQYF
TRBJ1-2,18,NA,TRBV18,many,TGTGCCAGCTCATTAATTCAAGGGGACGTATTGGAGAACTATGGCTACACCTTC,CASSLIQGDVLENYGYTF
TRBJ1-4,16,NA,TRBV7-2,NA,TGTGCCAGCAGCTTAGGGAAAGTTGCAACTAATGAAAAACTGTTTTTT,CASSLGKVATNEKLFF
TRBJ2-1,16,TRBD2,TRBV20-1,many,TGCAGTGCTAGGGCGGGACTAGCGGTTACATACAATGAGCAGTTCTTC,CSARAGLAVTYNEQFF
TRBJ2-1,13,NA,TRBV7-8,NA,TGTGCAAGCAGCTTACCGTGGAGGGATGAGCAGTTCTTC,CASSLPWRDEQFF
TRBJ1-1,12,NA,TRBV7-2,many,TGTGCCAGCAGCTTAGATCAGGGTGACGCTTTCTTT,CASSLDQGDAFF
TRBJ1-6,15,NA,TRBV5-1,NA,TGCGCCAGCAGTACCCAGGGAGGAGATAATTCACCCCTCCACTTT,CASSTQGGDNSPLHF
TRBJ1-5,14,NA,TRBV5-1,many,TGCGCCAGCAGCTTAATGGGTGATAATCAGCCCCAGCATTTT,CASSLMGDNQPQHF
TRBJ2-1,14,NA,TRBV3-1,many,TGTGCCAGCAGCCCCCAAGGTGTGTCCAATGAGCAGTTCTTC,CASSPQGVSNEQFF
TRBJ1-1,12,NA,TRBV2,many,TGTGCCAGCACCTTAGGCCCTTCTGAAGCTTTCTTT,CASTLGPSEAFF